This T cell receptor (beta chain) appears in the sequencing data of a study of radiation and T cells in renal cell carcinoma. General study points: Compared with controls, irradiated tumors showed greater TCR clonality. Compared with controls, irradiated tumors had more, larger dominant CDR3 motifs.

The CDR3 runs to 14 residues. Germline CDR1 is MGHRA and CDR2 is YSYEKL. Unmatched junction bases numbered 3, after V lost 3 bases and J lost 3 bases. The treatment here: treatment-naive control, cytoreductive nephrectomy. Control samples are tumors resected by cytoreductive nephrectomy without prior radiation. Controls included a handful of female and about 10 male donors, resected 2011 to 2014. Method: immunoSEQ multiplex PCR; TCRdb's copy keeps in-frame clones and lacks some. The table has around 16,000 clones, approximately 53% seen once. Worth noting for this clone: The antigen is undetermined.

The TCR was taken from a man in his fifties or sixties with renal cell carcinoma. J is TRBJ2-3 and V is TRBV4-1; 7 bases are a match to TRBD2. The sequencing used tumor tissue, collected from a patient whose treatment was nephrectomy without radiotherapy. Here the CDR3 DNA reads TGCGCCAGCAGCCATGGCGGGAGTACAGATACGCAGTATTTT. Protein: CASSHGGSTDTQYF.